Listed below are T cell receptor beta chains from one sample, sequenced in a study of T cell responses to AZD1222 COVID-19 vaccine. Repertoires were generated with immunoSEQ multiplex PCR, while TCRdb's copy carries only in-frame clones and drops some. The table records over 110,000 clones, roughly 93% of them present only once. Sequencing was performed on peripheral blood, taken 28 days after the second AZD1222 dose. All receptors come from an adult who received the AZD1222 COVID-19 vaccine. The CDR3 runs from the conserved cysteine through the conserved F or W. The D gene is left open where the match is weak. Size is stated for part of the rows, as once, few or many counts, or as a class when the clone is expanded.

d_gene,j_gene,abundance,len,v_gene,CDR3aa,CDR3nt
.,TRBJ2-1,once,14,TRBV4-1,CASSQSISYNEQFF,TGCGCCAGCAGCCAAAGTATCTCCTACAATGAGCAGTTCTTC
.,TRBJ1-1,.,14,TRBV5-4,CASSYSGLNTEAFF,TGTGCCAGCAGCTACTCCGGGTTAAACACTGAAGCTTTCTTT
.,TRBJ1-2,.,13,TRBV10-3,CAISEGGGYGYTF,TGTGCCATCAGTGAAGGCGGGGGCTATGGCTACACCTTC
.,TRBJ2-3,.,15,TRBV11-2,CASSPRAPKPDTQYF,TGTGCCAGCAGCCCGCGGGCCCCAAAACCAGATACGCAGTATTTT
TRBD2,TRBJ2-3,.,15,TRBV24-1,CATSDPSGGADTQYF,TGTGCCACCAGTGATCCTAGCGGGGGAGCGGATACGCAGTATTTT
.,TRBJ1-2,.,14,TRBV4-2,CASSQGLDSYGYTF,TGTGCCAGCAGCCAAGGCCTGGACAGCTATGGCTACACCTTC
.,TRBJ1-2,once,16,TRBV2,CASSEAGRAPNYGYTF,TGTGCCAGCAGTGAAGCGGGACGGGCCCCTAACTATGGCTACACCTTC
TRBD2,TRBJ2-3,.,16,TRBV7-2,CASSLTSGSSTDTQYF,TGTGCCAGCAGCTTGACTAGCGGGAGTTCCACAGATACGCAGTATTTT
TRBD1,TRBJ1-6,.,14,TRBV24-1,CATSDSGGTAPLHF,TGTGCCACCAGTGACTCAGGGGGGACGGCACCCCTCCACTTT
TRBD1,TRBJ2-1,once,16,TRBV24-1,CATSDPGQGAVNEQFF,TGTGCCACCAGTGATCCCGGACAGGGGGCTGTCAATGAGCAGTTCTTC
.,TRBJ1-1,.,12,TRBV15,CATSPRGAEAFF,TGTGCCACCAGCCCCAGGGGAGCTGAAGCTTTCTTT
.,TRBJ1-2,.,14,TRBV4-1,CASSQEGRYYGYTF,TGCGCCAGCAGCCAAGAGGGCAGGTACTATGGCTACACCTTC
.,TRBJ1-3,.,14,TRBV19,CASSAQETGNTIYF,TGTGCCAGTAGTGCTCAGGAAACTGGAAACACCATATATTTT
.,TRBJ1-5,.,15,TRBV6-2/TRBV6-3,CASSSGALSNQPQHF,TGTGCCAGCAGCTCGGGGGCCCTCTCCAATCAGCCCCAGCATTTT
TRBD1,TRBJ2-7,.,15,TRBV19,CASSIGQGGYSEQYF,TGTGCCAGTAGTATCGGACAGGGGGGATATAGCGAGCAGTACTTC
.,TRBJ1-4,.,15,TRBV25-1,CASSFPTGYNEKLFF,TGTGCCAGCAGTTTCCCGACAGGCTATAATGAAAAACTGTTTTTT
.,TRBJ1-5,.,14,TRBV4-1,CASSHPPWGQPQHF,TGCGCCAGCAGCCACCCCCCATGGGGGCAGCCCCAGCATTTT
.,TRBJ1-2,once,15,TRBV9,CASSVATAPGYGYTF,TGTGCCAGCAGCGTAGCTACAGCCCCTGGCTATGGCTACACCTTC
.,TRBJ2-3,.,14,TRBV6-5,CASRKGDHADTQYF,TGTGCCAGCAGGAAGGGGGATCATGCAGATACGCAGTATTTT
TRBD1,TRBJ1-3,.,15,TRBV12-5,CASGTGGGSGNTIYF,TGTGCTAGTGGCACCGGAGGGGGCAGTGGAAACACCATATATTTT
.,TRBJ1-1,.,15,TRBV18,CASSLHGTGNTEAFF,TGTGCCAGCTCACTGCATGGGACCGGGAACACTGAAGCTTTCTTT
TRBD1,TRBJ1-2,.,15,TRBV19,CASSFRQGSNYGYTF,TGTGCCAGTAGTTTCCGACAGGGTTCCAACTATGGCTACACCTTC
TRBD1,TRBJ1-5,.,14,TRBV27,CASSLQGGYQPQHF,TGTGCCAGCAGTTTACAGGGGGGGTATCAGCCCCAGCATTTT
.,TRBJ2-2,.,15,TRBV5-1,CASSSGQRPTGELFF,TGCGCCAGCAGCTCAGGACAGCGACCGACCGGGGAGCTGTTTTTT
.,TRBJ1-5,.,14,TRBV6-6,CASSTFTGNGPQHF,TGTGCCAGCAGTACCTTCACAGGGAACGGGCCCCAGCATTTT
.,TRBJ1-4,.,15,TRBV2,CASSGGYHSNEKLFF,TGTGCCAGCAGTGGTGGTTACCACAGTAATGAAAAACTGTTTTTT
.,TRBJ1-2,.,14,TRBV2,CASTNGRLGYGYTF,TGTGCCAGCACCAATGGGCGGCTCGGCTATGGCTACACCTTC
TRBD1,TRBJ1-2,once,13,TRBV4-3,CASSHDREDGYTF,TGCGCCAGCAGCCACGACAGGGAGGACGGCTACACCTTC
TRBD1,TRBJ1-5,.,13,TRBV6-5,CASTTGDNQPQHF,TGTGCCAGCACGACAGGGGACAATCAGCCCCAGCATTTT
TRBD1,TRBJ1-2,.,13,TRBV9,CASRDRTVYGYTF,TGTGCCTCCCGGGACAGGACAGTCTATGGCTACACCTTC
TRBD1,TRBJ2-2,once,16,TRBV19,CASSNTGTGVTGELFF,TGTGCCAGTAGTAATACAGGGACAGGGGTCACCGGGGAGCTGTTTTTT
.,TRBJ1-3,.,11,TRBV6-2/TRBV6-3,CASSWGNTIYF,TGTGCCAGCAGTTGGGGGAACACCATATATTTT
.,TRBJ1-3,.,15,TRBV6-5,CASSPGLYSGNTIYF,TGTGCCAGCAGCCCGGGACTCTACTCTGGAAACACCATATATTTT
.,TRBJ2-3,.,13,TRBV11-3,CASRWGSTDTQYF,TGTGCCAGCCGGTGGGGTAGCACAGATACGCAGTATTTT
TRBD1,TRBJ1-2,.,15,TRBV5-1,CASSPGDREDYGYTF,TGCGCCAGCAGCCCCGGAGACAGGGAAGACTATGGCTACACCTTC
.,TRBJ2-5,.,13,TRBV2,CASSDRGGETQYF,TGTGCCAGCAGTGACAGGGGGGGAGAGACCCAGTACTTC
TRBD1,TRBJ1-6,.,14,TRBV5-4,CASSLKGANSPLHF,TGTGCCAGCAGCTTGAAGGGGGCTAATTCACCCCTCCACTTT
.,TRBJ2-5,.,13,TRBV12-3/TRBV12-4,CASSRGLRETQYF,TGTGCCAGCAGTCGGGGGTTGAGGGAGACCCAGTACTTC
.,TRBJ2-1,.,12,TRBV30,CAWSRQPNEQFF,TGTGCCTGGAGTAGACAGCCCAATGAGCAGTTCTTC
.,TRBJ1-1,.,15,TRBV9,CASSVAQGVGTEAFF,TGTGCCAGCAGCGTAGCTCAGGGCGTCGGCACTGAAGCTTTCTTT
.,TRBJ1-5,.,14,TRBV28,CASRPGGQGQPQHF,TGTGCCAGCAGGCCCGGGGGGCAGGGGCAGCCCCAGCATTTT
TRBD2,TRBJ2-3,.,17,TRBV25-1,CASSGLAGGLGTDTQYF,TGTGCCAGCAGTGGACTAGCGGGGGGGCTCGGGACAGATACGCAGTATTTT